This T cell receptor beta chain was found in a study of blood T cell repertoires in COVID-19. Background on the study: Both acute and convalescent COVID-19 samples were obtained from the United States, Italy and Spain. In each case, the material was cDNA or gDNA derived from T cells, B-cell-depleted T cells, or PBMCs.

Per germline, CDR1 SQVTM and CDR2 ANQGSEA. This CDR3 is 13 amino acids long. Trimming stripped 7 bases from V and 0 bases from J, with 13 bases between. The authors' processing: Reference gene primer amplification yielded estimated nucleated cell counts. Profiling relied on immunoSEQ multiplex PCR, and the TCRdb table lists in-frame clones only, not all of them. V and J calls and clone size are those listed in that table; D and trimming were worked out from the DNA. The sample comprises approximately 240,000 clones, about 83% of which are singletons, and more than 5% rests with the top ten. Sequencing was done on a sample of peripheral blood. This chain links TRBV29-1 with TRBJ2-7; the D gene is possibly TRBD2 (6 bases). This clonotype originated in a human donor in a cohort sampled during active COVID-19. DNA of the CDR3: TGCAGCGCGTCCTCCGGGAGCTCCTACGAGCAGTACTTC. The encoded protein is CSASSGSSYEQYF.